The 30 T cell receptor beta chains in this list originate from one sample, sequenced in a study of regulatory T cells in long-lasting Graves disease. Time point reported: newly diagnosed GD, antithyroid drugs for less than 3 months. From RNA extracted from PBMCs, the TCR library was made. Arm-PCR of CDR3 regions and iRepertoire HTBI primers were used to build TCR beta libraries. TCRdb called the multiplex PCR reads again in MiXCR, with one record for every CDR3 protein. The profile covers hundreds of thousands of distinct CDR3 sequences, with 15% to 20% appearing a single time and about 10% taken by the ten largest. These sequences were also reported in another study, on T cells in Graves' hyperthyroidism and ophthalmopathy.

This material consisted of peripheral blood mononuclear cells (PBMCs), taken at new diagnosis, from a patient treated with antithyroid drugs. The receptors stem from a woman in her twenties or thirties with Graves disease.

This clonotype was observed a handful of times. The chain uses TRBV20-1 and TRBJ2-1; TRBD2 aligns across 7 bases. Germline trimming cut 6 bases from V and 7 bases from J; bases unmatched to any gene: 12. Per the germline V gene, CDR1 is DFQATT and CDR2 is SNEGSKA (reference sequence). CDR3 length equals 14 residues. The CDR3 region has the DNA TGCAGTGCAACGGGGGAAGGCGGGAGTAATGAGCAGTTCTTC. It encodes CSATGEGGSNEQFF.

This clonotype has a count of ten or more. The CDR3 sequence is CASSPEMGHRNTEAFF. The CDR3 nucleotides are TGTGCCAGCAGTCCTGAGATGGGACATCGGAACACTGAAGCTTTCTTT. The rearrangement uses TRBV12-3 or TRBV12-4 and TRBJ1-1; TRBD1 might be the D (6 bases). V dropped 5 bases and J dropped 1 base, with 17 bases sitting between them. The CDR3 loop spans 16 amino acids.

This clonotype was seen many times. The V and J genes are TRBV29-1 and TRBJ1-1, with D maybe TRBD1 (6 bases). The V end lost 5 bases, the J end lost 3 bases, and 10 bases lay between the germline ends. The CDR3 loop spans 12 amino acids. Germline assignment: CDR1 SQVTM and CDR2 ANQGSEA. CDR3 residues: CSVTKGDTEAFF. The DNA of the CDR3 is TGCAGCGTTACCAAGGGGGACACTGAAGCTTTCTTT.

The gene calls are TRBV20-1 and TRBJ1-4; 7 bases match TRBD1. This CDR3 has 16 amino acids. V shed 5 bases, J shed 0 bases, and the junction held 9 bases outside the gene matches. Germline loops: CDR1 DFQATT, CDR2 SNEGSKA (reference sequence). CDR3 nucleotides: TGCAGTGCTCGACAGGGCGGGGTGGCAACTAATGAAAAACTGTTTTTT. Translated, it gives CSARQGGVATNEKLFF.

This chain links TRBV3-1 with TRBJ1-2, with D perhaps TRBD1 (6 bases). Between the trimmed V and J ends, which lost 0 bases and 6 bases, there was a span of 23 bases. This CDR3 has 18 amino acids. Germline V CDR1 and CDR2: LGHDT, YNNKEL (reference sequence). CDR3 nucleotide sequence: TGTGCCAGCAGCCAAGAGGGCAGTTACAGGGCCTTTACTGATGGCTACACCTTC. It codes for CASSQEGSYRAFTDGYTF.

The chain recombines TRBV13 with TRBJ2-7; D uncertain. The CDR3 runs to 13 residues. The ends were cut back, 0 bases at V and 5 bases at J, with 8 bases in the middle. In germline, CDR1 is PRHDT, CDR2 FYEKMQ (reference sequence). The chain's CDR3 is CASSLGLVHEQYF. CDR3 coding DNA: TGTGCCAGCAGCTTAGGGCTAGTCCACGAGCAGTACTTC.

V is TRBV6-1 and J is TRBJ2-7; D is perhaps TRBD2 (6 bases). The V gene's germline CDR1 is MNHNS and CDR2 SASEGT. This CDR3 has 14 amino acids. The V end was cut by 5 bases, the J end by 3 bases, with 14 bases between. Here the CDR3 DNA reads TGTGCCAGCAGTCCCGGAGGGCGGCTCTACGAGCAGTACTTC. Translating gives CASSPGGRLYEQYF.

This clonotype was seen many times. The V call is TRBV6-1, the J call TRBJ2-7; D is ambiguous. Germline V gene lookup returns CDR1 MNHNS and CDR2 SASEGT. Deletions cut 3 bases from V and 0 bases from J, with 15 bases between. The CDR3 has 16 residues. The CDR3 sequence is CASSEIGWGSSYEQYF. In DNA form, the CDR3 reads TGTGCCAGCAGTGAGATAGGGTGGGGTAGCTCCTACGAGCAGTACTTC.

DNA for the CDR3: TGTGCCAGCGGACTAGCGGGAGCTCGCGAGCAGTACTTC. Its translation is CASGLAGAREQYF. This chain joins TRBV19 and TRBJ2-7; 13 nucleotides line up with TRBD2. The CDR3 contains 13 residues. Losses at the gene ends were 9 bases for V and 6 bases for J; bases not matched to a gene: 5. Germline-derived CDR1 and CDR2 are LNHDA and SQIVND (reference sequence).

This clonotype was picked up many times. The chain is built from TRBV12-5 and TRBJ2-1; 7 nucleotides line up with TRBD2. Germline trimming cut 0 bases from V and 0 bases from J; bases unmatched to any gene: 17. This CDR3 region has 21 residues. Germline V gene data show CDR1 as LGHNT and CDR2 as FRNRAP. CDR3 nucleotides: TGTGCTAGTGGTTTGGTCAAGACTAGCCTCCACGACGAAAACTCCTACAATGAGCAGTTCTTC. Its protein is CASGLVKTSLHDENSYNEQFF.

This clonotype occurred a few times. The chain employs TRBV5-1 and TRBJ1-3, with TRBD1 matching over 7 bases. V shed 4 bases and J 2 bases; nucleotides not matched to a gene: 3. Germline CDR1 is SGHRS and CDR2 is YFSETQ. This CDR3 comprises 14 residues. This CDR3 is CASSNTGAGNTIYF. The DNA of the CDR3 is TGCGCCAGCAGCAATACAGGGGCTGGAAACACCATATATTTT.

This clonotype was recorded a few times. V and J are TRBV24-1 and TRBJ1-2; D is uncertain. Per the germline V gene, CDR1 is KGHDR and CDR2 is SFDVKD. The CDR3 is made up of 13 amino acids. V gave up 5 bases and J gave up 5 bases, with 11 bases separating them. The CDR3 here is CATSASGVYGYTF. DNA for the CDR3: TGTGCCACCAGTGCAAGTGGGGTGTATGGCTACACCTTC.

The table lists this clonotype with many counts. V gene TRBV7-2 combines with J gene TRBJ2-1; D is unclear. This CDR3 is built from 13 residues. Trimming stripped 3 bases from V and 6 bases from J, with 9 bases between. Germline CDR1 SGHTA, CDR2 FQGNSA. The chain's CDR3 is CASSFPQINEQFF. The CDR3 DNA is TGTGCCAGCAGCTTTCCTCAGATCAATGAGCAGTTCTTC.

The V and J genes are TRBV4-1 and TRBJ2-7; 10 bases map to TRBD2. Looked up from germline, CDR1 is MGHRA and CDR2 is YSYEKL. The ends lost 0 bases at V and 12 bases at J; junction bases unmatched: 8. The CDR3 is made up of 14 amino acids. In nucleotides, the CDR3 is TGCGCCAGCAGCCAAGATAGTCTAGCGGGAGCGCCGTACTTC. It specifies CASSQDSLAGAPYF.

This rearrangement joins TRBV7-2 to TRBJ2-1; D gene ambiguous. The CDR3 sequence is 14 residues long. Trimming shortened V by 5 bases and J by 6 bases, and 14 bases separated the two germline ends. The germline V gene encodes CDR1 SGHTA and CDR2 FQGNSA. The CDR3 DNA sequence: TGTGCCAGCAGCCCATTGGTTAGCCGCAATGAGCAGTTCTTC. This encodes CASSPLVSRNEQFF.

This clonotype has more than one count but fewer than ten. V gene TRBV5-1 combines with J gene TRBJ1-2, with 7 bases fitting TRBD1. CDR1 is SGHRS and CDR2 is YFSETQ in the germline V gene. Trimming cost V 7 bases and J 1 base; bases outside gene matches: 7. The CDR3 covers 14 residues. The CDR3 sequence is CASADRAHNYGYTF. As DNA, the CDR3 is TGCGCCAGCGCCGACAGGGCCCATAACTATGGCTACACCTTC.

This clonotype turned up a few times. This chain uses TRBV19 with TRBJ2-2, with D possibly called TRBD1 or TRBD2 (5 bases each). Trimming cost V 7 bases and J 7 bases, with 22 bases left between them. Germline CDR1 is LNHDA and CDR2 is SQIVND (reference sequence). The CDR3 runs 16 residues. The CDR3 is CASNFGGPRRVGELFF. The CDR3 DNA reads TGTGCCAGTAATTTTGGGGGTCCTCGAAGAGTCGGGGAGCTGTTTTTT.

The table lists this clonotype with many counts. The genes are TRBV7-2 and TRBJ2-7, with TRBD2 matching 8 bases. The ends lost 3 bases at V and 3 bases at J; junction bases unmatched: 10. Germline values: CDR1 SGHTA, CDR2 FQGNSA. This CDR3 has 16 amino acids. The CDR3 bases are TGTGCCAGCAGCTTCCGAATAGCGGGATACGTCTACGAGCAGTACTTC. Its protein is CASSFRIAGYVYEQYF.

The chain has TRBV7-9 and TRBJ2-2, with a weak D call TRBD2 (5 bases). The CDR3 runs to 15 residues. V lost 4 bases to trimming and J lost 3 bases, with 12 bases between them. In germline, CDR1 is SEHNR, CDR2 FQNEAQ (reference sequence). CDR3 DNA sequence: TGTGCCAGCAGCTCACTAGAGGTTGACACCGGGGAGCTGTTTTTT. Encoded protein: CASSSLEVDTGELFF.

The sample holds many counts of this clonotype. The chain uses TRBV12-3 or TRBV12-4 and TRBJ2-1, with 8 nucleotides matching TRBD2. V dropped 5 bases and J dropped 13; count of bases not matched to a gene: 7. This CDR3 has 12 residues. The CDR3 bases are TGTGCCAGCAGTGCGGGGGGACCCCGCCAGTTCTTC. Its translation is CASSAGGPRQFF.

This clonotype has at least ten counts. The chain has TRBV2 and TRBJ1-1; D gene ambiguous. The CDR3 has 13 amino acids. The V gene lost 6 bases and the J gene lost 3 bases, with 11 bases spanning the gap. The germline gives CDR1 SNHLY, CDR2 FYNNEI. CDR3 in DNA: TGTGCCAGCAGCGTCCTCTGGGACACTGAAGCTTTCTTT. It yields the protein CASSVLWDTEAFF.

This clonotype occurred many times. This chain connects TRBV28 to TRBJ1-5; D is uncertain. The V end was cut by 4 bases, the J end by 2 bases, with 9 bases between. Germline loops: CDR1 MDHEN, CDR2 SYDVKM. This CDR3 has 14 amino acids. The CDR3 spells CASSSRTGNQPQHF. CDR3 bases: TGTGCCAGCAGTTCCCGTACGGGCAATCAGCCCCAGCATTTT. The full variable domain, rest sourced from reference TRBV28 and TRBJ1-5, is DVKVTQSSRYLVKRTGEKVFLECVQDMDHENMFWYRQDPGLGLRLIYFSYDVKMKEKGDIPEGYSVSREKKERFSLILESASTNQTSMYLCASSSRTGNQPQHFGDGTRLSIL.

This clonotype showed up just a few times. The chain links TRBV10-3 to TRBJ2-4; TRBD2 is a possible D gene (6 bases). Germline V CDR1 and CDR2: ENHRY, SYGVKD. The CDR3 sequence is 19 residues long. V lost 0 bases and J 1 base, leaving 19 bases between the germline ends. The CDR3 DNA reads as TGTGCCATCAGTGAGTCGGTTTTCGAGGGAGGAAGGGCCAAAAACATTCAGTACTTC. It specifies CAISESVFEGGRAKNIQYF.

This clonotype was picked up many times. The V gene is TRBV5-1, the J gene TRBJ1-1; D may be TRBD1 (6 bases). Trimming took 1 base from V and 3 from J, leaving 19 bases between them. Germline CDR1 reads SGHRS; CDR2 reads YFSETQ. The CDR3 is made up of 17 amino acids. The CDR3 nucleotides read TGCGCCAGCAGCTTGAGGTGGGCGACAGGAGAATACACTGAAGCTTTCTTT. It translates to CASSLRWATGEYTEAFF.

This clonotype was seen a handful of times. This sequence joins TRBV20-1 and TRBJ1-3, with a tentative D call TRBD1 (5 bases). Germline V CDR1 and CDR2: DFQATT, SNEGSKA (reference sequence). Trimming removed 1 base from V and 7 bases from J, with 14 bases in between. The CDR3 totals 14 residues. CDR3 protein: CSARAGDFGNTIYF. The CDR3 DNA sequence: TGCAGTGCTAGAGCGGGGGACTTTGGGAACACCATATATTTT.

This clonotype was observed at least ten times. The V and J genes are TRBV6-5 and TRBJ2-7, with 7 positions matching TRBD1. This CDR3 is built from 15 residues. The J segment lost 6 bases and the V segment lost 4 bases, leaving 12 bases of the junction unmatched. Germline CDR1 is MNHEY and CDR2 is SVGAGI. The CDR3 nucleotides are TGTGCCAGCAGTTCCGGGACAGAAATTTCCCCCGAGCAGTACTTC. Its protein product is CASSSGTEISPEQYF.

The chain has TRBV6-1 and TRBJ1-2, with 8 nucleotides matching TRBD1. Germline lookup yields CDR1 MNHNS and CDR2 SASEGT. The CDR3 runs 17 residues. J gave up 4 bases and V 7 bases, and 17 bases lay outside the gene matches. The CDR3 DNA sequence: TGTGCCAGCACCCCAAAAGACAGGGGAACCTCTGGCTATGGCTACACCTTC. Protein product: CASTPKDRGTSGYGYTF.

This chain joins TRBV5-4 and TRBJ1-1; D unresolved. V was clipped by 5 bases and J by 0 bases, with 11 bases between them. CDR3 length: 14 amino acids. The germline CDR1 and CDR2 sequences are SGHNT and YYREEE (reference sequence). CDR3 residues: CASSSQIMNTEAFF. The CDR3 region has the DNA TGTGCCAGCAGTTCTCAGATAATGAACACTGAAGCTTTCTTT. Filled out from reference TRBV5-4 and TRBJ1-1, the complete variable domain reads ETGVTQSPTHLIKTRGQQVTLRCSSQSGHNTVSWYQQALGQGPQFIFQYYREEENGRGNFPPRFSGLQFPNYSSELNVNALELDDSALYLCASSSQIMNTEAFFGQGTRLTVV.

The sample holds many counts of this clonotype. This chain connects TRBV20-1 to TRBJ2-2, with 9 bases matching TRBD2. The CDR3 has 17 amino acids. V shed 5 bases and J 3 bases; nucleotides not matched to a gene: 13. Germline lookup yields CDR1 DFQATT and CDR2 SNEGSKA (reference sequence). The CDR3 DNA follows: TGCAGTGCTCCTAAGGAAGGCGCGGGAGGGCACACCGGGGAGCTGTTTTTT. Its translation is CSAPKEGAGGHTGELFF.

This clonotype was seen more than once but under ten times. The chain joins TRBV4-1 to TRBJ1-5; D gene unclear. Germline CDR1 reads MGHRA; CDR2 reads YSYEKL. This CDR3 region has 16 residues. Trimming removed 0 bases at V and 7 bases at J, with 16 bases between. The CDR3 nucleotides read TGCGCCAGCAGCCAAGATGGCGGGCTCCGACCACAGCCCCAGCATTTT. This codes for CASSQDGGLRPQPQHF.